Listed below are T cell receptor beta chains from one sample, sequenced in a study of response to subunit inactivated influenza vaccine. TCRdb fed the RT-PCR reads into MiXCR, producing one record per CDR3 protein. The table has over 150,000 distinct CDR3 sequences, about 11% seen once; the top ten hold about 40%. Sequencing was performed on CD8+ T cells sorted from PBMCs, taken less than 30 months after vaccination. These receptor sequences come from a man aged 50 to 69 who received an inactivated influenza vaccine. Both conserved end residues are part of each CDR3. Size values are once, few and many counts, or a class for expanded clones, and some rows have none.

V: TRBV7-9
J: TRBJ2-7
size: -
CDR3: CASSEVDSATYEQYF

V: TRBV4-1
J: TRBJ2-7
size: -
CDR3: CASSQRTSGGSYEQYF

V: TRBV12-3/TRBV12-4
J: TRBJ1-2
size: many
CDR3: CASSLSANYGYTF

V: TRBV12-3/TRBV12-4
J: TRBJ1-5
size: many
CDR3: CASSSTGSNQPQHF

V: TRBV6-2/TRBV6-3
J: TRBJ1-2
size: few
CDR3: CASSYASNYGYTF

V: TRBV5-6
J: TRBJ2-7
size: -
CDR3: CASSPTEGVYEQYF

V: TRBV29-1
J: TRBJ2-2
size: -
CDR3: CSGGGTGAGELFF

V: TRBV12-3/TRBV12-4
J: TRBJ2-5
size: -
CDR3: CASSNTGGQETQYF

V: TRBV20-1
J: TRBJ1-2
size: many
CDR3: CSARDFGTTGYGYTF

V: TRBV12-5
J: TRBJ1-1
size: few
CDR3: CASGFEGQGTEAFF

V: TRBV29-1
J: TRBJ2-5
size: many
CDR3: CSVEVGTRGETQYF

V: TRBV13
J: TRBJ2-1
size: many
CDR3: CASSRLFAGRGYNEQFF

V: TRBV18
J: TRBJ2-1
size: many
CDR3: CASSPKGTGSGNEQFF

V: TRBV27
J: TRBJ2-5
size: -
CDR3: CASSYNPYRGETQYF

V: TRBV5-5
J: TRBJ2-1
size: many
CDR3: CASSLSLDEQFF

V: TRBV6-2/TRBV6-3
J: TRBJ2-7
size: few
CDR3: CASRTPGRTIYEQYF

V: TRBV11-1
J: TRBJ2-2
size: -
CDR3: CASSLTLQGAGELFF

V: TRBV9
J: TRBJ1-5
size: few
CDR3: CASGTSNQPQHF

V: TRBV12-3/TRBV12-4
J: TRBJ2-3
size: many
CDR3: CASSNPRRGNTDTQYF

V: TRBV4-2
J: TRBJ1-1
size: -
CDR3: CASSQGPTGENTEAFF

V: TRBV5-1
J: TRBJ2-1
size: -
CDR3: CASSLNGRDNEQFF

V: TRBV4-3
J: TRBJ2-7
size: few
CDR3: CASSPGTDSSYEQYF

V: TRBV27
J: TRBJ1-2
size: -
CDR3: CASRQGASYYGYTF

V: TRBV12-3/TRBV12-4
J: TRBJ2-1
size: few
CDR3: CAISFMNGEWNEQFF

V: TRBV7-9
J: TRBJ2-7
size: few
CDR3: CASSLDLVSYEQYF

V: TRBV5-6
J: TRBJ2-3
size: few
CDR3: CASSSGTSGGAWPDTQYF

V: TRBV7-9
J: TRBJ2-1
size: few
CDR3: CASSRTVDEQFF

V: TRBV9
J: TRBJ2-3
size: -
CDR3: CASSVTIGGTLAGATDTQYF

V: TRBV14
J: TRBJ2-1
size: -
CDR3: CASSQHTSGGSIF

V: TRBV27
J: TRBJ2-7
size: -
CDR3: CASSDRGQSRGYYEQYF

V: TRBV3-1
J: TRBJ2-1
size: few
CDR3: CASSTSGSTYNEQFF

V: TRBV6-2/TRBV6-3
J: TRBJ2-1
size: many
CDR3: CASSVRTAAYSEQFF

V: TRBV7-9
J: TRBJ2-2
size: few
CDR3: CASSWTSGTGELFF

V: TRBV7-2
J: TRBJ1-5
size: few
CDR3: CASAEWSNQPQHF

V: TRBV3-1
J: TRBJ1-4
size: many
CDR3: CASSPGTTNEKLFF

V: TRBV12-3/TRBV12-4
J: TRBJ2-1
size: many
CDR3: CASSPLRGALANEQFF

V: TRBV20-1
J: TRBJ1-1
size: -
CDR3: CSASDRAGPGAFF

V: TRBV15
J: TRBJ2-1
size: -
CDR3: CATIGTGGVDEQFF

V: TRBV5-1
J: TRBJ2-7
size: -
CDR3: CASSPGGVSYPYEQYF

V: TRBV27
J: TRBJ1-1
size: few
CDR3: CASTQGGFGNTEAFF

V: TRBV28
J: TRBJ2-1
size: few
CDR3: CASSPLAGGPYNEQFF

V: TRBV4-1
J: TRBJ2-7
size: -
CDR3: CASSQTAGTYEQYF

V: TRBV10-3
J: TRBJ2-1
size: -
CDR3: CAISGGLAGVENEQFF

V: TRBV21-1
J: TRBJ2-1
size: -
CDR3: CASNKAVRDSAYNEQFF

V: TRBV4-1
J: TRBJ2-7
size: few
CDR3: CASSQVFFSYEQYF